These T cell receptor beta chains were read from a single sample in a study of cytomegalovirus exposure and HLA in healthy donors. Some clones are missing from TCRdb's copy, which holds only in-frame ones; the method was immunoSEQ multiplex PCR. The sample has 90,000 to 120,000 clones, about 68% seen once. Material: PBMCs. These receptors were collected from a male donor in good health and CMV-seropositive. The conserved cysteine and the conserved F or W are not part of the CDR3 here. Size is stated for part of the rows, as once, few or many counts, or as a class when the clone is expanded.

V gene: TRBV9; clone size: .; CDR3 protein: ASSLRTGRNEKLF
V gene: TRBV11-3; clone size: once; CDR3 protein: ASSSRGTGDTEAF
V gene: TRBV7-8; clone size: few; CDR3 protein: ASSSGTGGYEQY
V gene: TRBV10-3; clone size: once; CDR3 protein: AISESRDREY
V gene: TRBV30; clone size: .; CDR3 protein: AWRGRGGSSYNEQF
V gene: TRBV27; clone size: .; CDR3 protein: ASSLGTGRNGYT
V gene: TRBV25-1; clone size: .; CDR3 protein: ASSHGTAHNEKLF
V gene: TRBV7-2; clone size: .; CDR3 protein: ASSLVGDPYTDTQY
V gene: TRBV7-8; clone size: .; CDR3 protein: ASSPRRTASYEQY
V gene: TRBV7-9; clone size: .; CDR3 protein: ASSLDGTGVQETQY
V gene: TRBV30; clone size: .; CDR3 protein: AWSWGGNREQY
V gene: TRBV7-8; clone size: .; CDR3 protein: ASSGPTDTQY
V gene: TRBV6-1; clone size: .; CDR3 protein: ASRTGRQGAGGYT
V gene: TRBV5-5; clone size: few; CDR3 protein: ASSREGVATNEKLF
V gene: TRBV7-2; clone size: few; CDR3 protein: ASSRIGGPYSGNTIY
V gene: TRBV5-1; clone size: .; CDR3 protein: ASSVNRISYNEQF
V gene: TRBV6-1; clone size: .; CDR3 protein: ASSRGTGANVLT
V gene: TRBV7-9; clone size: .; CDR3 protein: ASSFTGDTQY
V gene: TRBV11-2; clone size: few; CDR3 protein: ASSPGTGADTQY
V gene: TRBV10-3; clone size: .; CDR3 protein: AISASTGTGVAETQY
V gene: TRBV6-5; clone size: many; CDR3 protein: ASSSRPGTGPEKLF
V gene: TRBV7-6; clone size: .; CDR3 protein: ASSRGQGANLGETQY
V gene: TRBV18; clone size: .; CDR3 protein: ASSREDEQY
V gene: TRBV5-4; clone size: .; CDR3 protein: ASSRPGGRSGAGEQY
V gene: TRBV5-4; clone size: .; CDR3 protein: ASSILGGANEKLF
V gene: TRBV15; clone size: .; CDR3 protein: ATSSRAPPWGGAQY
V gene: TRBV5-1; clone size: .; CDR3 protein: ASTPGVSGNTIY
V gene: TRBV19; clone size: once; CDR3 protein: ASSISGRTNEKLF
V gene: TRBV7-9; clone size: .; CDR3 protein: ASSLSQGTESPLH
V gene: TRBV30; clone size: few; CDR3 protein: AWRGTSIGYEQF
V gene: TRBV10-3; clone size: .; CDR3 protein: AISLQGRGSYNEQF
V gene: TRBV4-2; clone size: few; CDR3 protein: ASSPRGRENTEAF
V gene: TRBV6-6; clone size: few; CDR3 protein: ASSRGANTEAF
V gene: TRBV28; clone size: .; CDR3 protein: ASSPTVPSSYNSPLH